The subject of this entry is one T cell receptor beta chain. The antigen remains undetermined. This entry belongs to a study of CD8+ T cells in alopecia areata. Study-wide context: Severity of treated patients was scored by affected scalp percentage.

Whole-study results and caveats: Numerous clones, expanded in lesions, remained in scalp and blood during tofacitinib. Baseline CD8+ expansion's link to response remains uncertain, as there was one nonresponder.

Noted treatment: oral pan-JAK inhibitor, 5-10 mg twice daily. Per germline, CDR1 GTSNPN and CDR2 SVGIG (reference sequence). Trimming shortened V by 1 base and J by 4 bases, and 11 bases separated the two germline ends. The CDR3 spans 14 residues. In each case, RNA was isolated and then reverse transcribed into cDNA as the sequencing template. Sequencing used immunoSEQ multiplex PCR; TCRdb keeps in-frame clones, though not all of them. This table holds around 120,000 clones, 53% found once. Sequencing was performed on CD4+ T cells sorted from blood, taken at week 4, from a patient treated with tofacitinib. This receptor was identified in a human donor with alopecia areata. The V and J genes are TRBV30 and TRBJ1-3; the D is unclear. CDR3 region: CAWSGIESGNTIYF. DNA of the CDR3: TGTGCCTGGAGTGGGATTGAGTCCGGAAACACCATATATTTT. Variable domain in full (rest from reference TRBV30 and TRBJ1-3): SQTIHQWPATLVQPVGSPLSLECTVEGTSNPNLYWYRQAAGRGLQLLFYSVGIGQISSEVPQNLSASRPQDRQFILSSKKLLLSDSGFYLCAWSGIESGNTIYFGEGSWLTVV.